These 23 T cell receptor beta chains share one sample of origin, sequenced in a study of T cell changes during pregnancy in multiple sclerosis. Libraries were prepared by immunoSEQ multiplex PCR; TCRdb keeps only in-frame clonotypes and omits some of them. This table has approximately 74,000 clones, 85% to 95% appearing once. The sample consisted of peripheral blood, taken before pregnancy. Receptors originate from a female donor with multiple sclerosis, enrolled in a pregnancy study.

This clone has just a few counts. This chain links TRBV2 with TRBJ1-4; D is uncertain. The length of the CDR3 is 15 residues. In germline, CDR1 is SNHLY, CDR2 FYNNEI. Trimming removed 5 bases from V and 7 bases from J, with 17 bases in between. The CDR3 loop is CASSWRETRGEKLFF. The DNA of the CDR3 is TGTGCCAGCAGTTGGCGGGAAACGAGAGGTGAAAAACTGTTTTTT.

The V call is TRBV27, the J call TRBJ2-7; 12 nucleotides align to TRBD2. CDR3 length: 16 amino acids. Germline loops: CDR1 MNHEY, CDR2 SMNVEV (reference sequence). V trimming: 1 base; J trimming: 4 bases; junction bases outside the gene matches: 5. The CDR3 coding sequence is TGTGCCAGCAGTTTATTGACTAGCGGGAGTGGGTACGAGCAGTACTTC. Amino acids: CASSLLTSGSGYEQYF.

The chain combines TRBV6-1 with TRBJ2-7, with D perhaps matching TRBD2 (5 bases). The CDR3 sequence is 12 residues long. Germline V gives CDR1 MNHNS, CDR2 SASEGT. V was pared by 8 bases and J by 2 bases, with 10 bases between. This CDR3 reads CASGRGPYEQYF. As DNA, the CDR3 is TGTGCCAGCGGACGGGGTCCCTACGAGCAGTACTTC.

This clone was seen a single time. This chain links TRBV10-3 with TRBJ2-1, with D uncertain. In germline, CDR1 is ENHRY, CDR2 SYGVKD. The CDR3 runs 12 residues. V dropped 4 bases and J dropped 5 bases, with 6 bases sitting between them. The CDR3 coding sequence is TGTGCCATCAGTGCTCTAGACAATGAGCAGTTCTTC. The encoded protein is CAISALDNEQFF.

The chain has TRBV28 and TRBJ1-5; TRBD1 agrees at 8 bases. The J segment lost 5 bases and the V segment lost 1 base, leaving 4 bases of the junction unmatched. The CDR3 is made up of 15 amino acids. The V gene's germline CDR1 is MDHEN and CDR2 SYDVKM. CDR3 in DNA: TGTGCCAGCAGTTTATCCGGACAGGGTTATCAGCCCCAGCATTTT. Amino acids: CASSLSGQGYQPQHF.

The chain joins TRBV19 to TRBJ1-1; tentatively, D is TRBD1 (5 bases). V lost 9 bases and J lost 7, with 15 bases in between. This CDR3 contains 12 residues. The germline gives CDR1 LNHDA, CDR2 SQIVND (reference sequence). CDR3 sequence (DNA): TGTGCCAGCGGGGGTAGCTCCTATGAAGCTTTCTTT. Translated: CASGGSSYEAFF. Looking up the rest from reference TRBV19 and TRBJ1-1 gives the full variable domain: DGGITQSPKYLFRKEGQNVTLSCEQNLNHDAMYWYRQDPGQGLRLIYYSQIVNDFQKGDIAEGYSVSREKKESFPLTVTSAQKNPTAFYLCASGGSSYEAFFGQGTRLTVV.

V gene TRBV5-1 combines with J gene TRBJ2-1, with D maybe TRBD1 (5 bases). V lost 4 bases and J 4 bases, leaving 9 bases between the germline ends. Germline V gives CDR1 SGHRS, CDR2 YFSETQ. The CDR3 spans 13 residues. The CDR3 here is CASSLTGYNEQFF. The CDR3, as DNA: TGCGCCAGCAGCCTTACAGGTTACAATGAGCAGTTCTTC.

This sequence joins TRBV9 and TRBJ2-1; TRBD2 aligns across 8 bases. Germline V gene sequence: CDR1 SGDLS, CDR2 YYNGEE. V shed 4 bases and J 5 bases; nucleotides not matched to a gene: 11. The CDR3 covers 16 residues. DNA for the CDR3: TGTGCCAGCAGCTCGGTCGGGACTAGGGAGAACAATGAGCAGTTCTTC. This sequence encodes CASSSVGTRENNEQFF. Variable domain in full (rest from reference TRBV9 and TRBJ2-1): DSGVTQTPKHLITATGQRVTLRCSPRSGDLSVYWYQQSLDQGLQFLIQYYNGEERAKGNILERFSAQQFPDLHSELNLSSLELGDSALYFCASSSVGTRENNEQFFGPGTRLTVL.

The rearrangement links TRBV5-1 to TRBJ2-7; TRBD2 is a possible D gene (5 bases). V was cut by 2 bases and J by 2 bases, with 8 bases left in between. The CDR3 is made up of 13 amino acids. From germline, CDR1 is SGHRS and CDR2 YFSETQ. This chain's CDR3 is CASSFREAYEQYF. For the CDR3, the DNA is TGCGCCAGCAGCTTTCGGGAAGCCTACGAGCAGTACTTC.

The count of this clone is one. The gene calls are TRBV6-5 and TRBJ2-3, with TRBD2 as a possible D gene (5 bases). CDR1 and CDR2 from the germline V gene are MNHEY and SVGAGI. This CDR3 has 16 amino acids. The germline V and J ends were trimmed by 4 bases and 2 bases, with 16 bases remaining between them. Written as DNA, the CDR3 is TGTGCCAGCAGTTTTTTTAAAGCGGATTCCACAGATACGCAGTATTTT. This sequence encodes CASSFFKADSTDTQYF.

The V gene is TRBV4-1, the J gene TRBJ2-3; D unclear. The CDR3 contains 14 residues. Trimming removed 1 base from V and 2 bases from J, with 7 bases in between. Looked up from germline, CDR1 is MGHRA and CDR2 is YSYEKL. CDR3 region: CASSQAQITDTQYF. CDR3 bases: TGCGCCAGCAGCCAAGCCCAGATCACAGATACGCAGTATTTT.

J is TRBJ2-1 and V is TRBV10-3; 15 bases are a match to TRBD2. The CDR3 loop spans 17 amino acids. Germline CDR1 is ENHRY and CDR2 is SYGVKD. With V trimmed by 2 bases and J by 5 bases, 4 bases remained unmatched. CDR3 residues: CAISEGLAGGNNNEQFF. As DNA, the CDR3 is TGTGCCATCAGTGAGGGACTAGCGGGAGGGAATAACAATGAGCAGTTCTTC.

The sample holds one count of this clone. The chain joins TRBV7-3 to TRBJ2-1, with 15 bases matching TRBD2. Germline loops: CDR1 SGHTA, CDR2 FQGTGA. V lost 5 bases and J lost 7; bases outside the gene matches: 9. The CDR3 is 17 amino acids. CDR3 in DNA: TGTGCCAGCAGCCCCGATGCCGGGACTAGCGGGAGGAATGAGCAGTTCTTC. Its translation: CASSPDAGTSGRNEQFF.

J is TRBJ2-1 and V is TRBV2, with D tentatively TRBD2 (5 bases). With 4 bases removed from V and 1 base from J, the gap between germline ends came to 11 bases. The CDR3 consists of 15 residues. Germline-derived CDR1 and CDR2 are SNHLY and FYNNEI. This CDR3 reads CASSVVQRSYNEQFF. In nucleotides, the CDR3 is TGTGCCAGCAGTGTAGTTCAGCGGTCCTACAATGAGCAGTTCTTC.

V usage is TRBV4-3 and J usage is TRBJ1-2; 11 bases line up with TRBD1. Germline V lookup: CDR1 LGHNA, CDR2 YSLEER. Trimming cost V 1 base and J 5 bases; bases outside gene matches: 3. CDR3 length: 15 residues. CDR3 in amino acids: CASSQVGTGGYGYTF. The DNA for the CDR3 is TGCGCCAGCAGCCAAGTAGGGACAGGGGGATATGGCTACACCTTC.

This chain uses TRBV28 with TRBJ1-1, with D uncertain. This CDR3 has 14 residues. V was clipped by 6 bases and J by 1 base, with 12 bases between them. Germline V lookup: CDR1 MDHEN, CDR2 SYDVKM. The chain's CDR3 is CASRLTPENTEAFF. DNA of the CDR3: TGTGCCAGCAGACTTACCCCCGAGAACACTGAAGCTTTCTTT.

The chain uses TRBV19 and TRBJ2-7; 9 nucleotides line up with TRBD2. Per the germline V gene, CDR1 is LNHDA and CDR2 is SQIVND (reference sequence). V lost 2 bases to trimming and J lost 4 bases; unmatched junction nucleotides: 6. This CDR3 region has 15 residues. The CDR3 sequence is CASSIYGGRGYEQYF. The CDR3 bases are TGTGCCAGTAGTATATACGGCGGGAGGGGGTACGAGCAGTACTTC.

The chain recombines TRBV27 with TRBJ2-1, with a possible D match to TRBD2 (7 bases). This CDR3 region has 17 residues. The V gene lost 7 bases and the J gene lost 0 bases, with 19 bases spanning the gap. Germline V gives CDR1 MNHEY, CDR2 SMNVEV (reference sequence). The CDR3 here is CASIKFGGGSSYNEQFF. CDR3 bases: TGTGCCAGCATCAAATTTGGGGGCGGGAGCTCCTACAATGAGCAGTTCTTC.

The rearrangement links TRBV19 to TRBJ2-6, with TRBD1 matching 8 bases. Germline V gene data show CDR1 as LNHDA and CDR2 as SQIVND (reference sequence). V was pared by 5 bases and J by 5 bases, with 17 bases of the junction left unmatched. This CDR3 has 19 amino acids. The CDR3 nucleotides read TGTGCCAGTAGTCCGGGACAGGTCAATCCCCCCGCCTGGGCCAACGTCCTGACTTTC. It encodes CASSPGQVNPPAWANVLTF.

V gene TRBV12-5 combines with J gene TRBJ2-7, with a tentative D call TRBD1 (5 bases). Per germline, CDR1 LGHNT and CDR2 FRNRAP. V lost 1 base and J 9 bases, leaving 16 bases between the germline ends. The CDR3 loop spans 14 amino acids. CDR3: CASGLAKQAAGQYF. CDR3 nucleotide sequence: TGTGCTAGTGGTTTGGCCAAACAGGCCGCCGGGCAGTACTTC.

The chain employs TRBV4-3 and TRBJ1-5; a weak D match, TRBD1 (6 bases). V gave up 9 bases and J gave up 0 bases, with 15 bases separating them. The CDR3 is 15 residues long. Per germline, CDR1 LGHNA and CDR2 YSLEER. CDR3 in amino acids: CASAPGANSNQPQHF. CDR3 sequence (DNA): TGCGCCAGTGCCCCAGGGGCCAATAGCAATCAGCCCCAGCATTTT.

The CDR3: CASTTDRGSTQPQHF. The CDR3 DNA reads as TGTGCCAGCACTACGGACAGGGGTTCGACTCAGCCCCAGCATTTT. This chain joins TRBV6-1 and TRBJ1-5; 9 bases fit TRBD1. The CDR3 runs to 15 residues. Trimming at V came to 7 bases and at J to 6 bases, leaving 10 bases not matched to a gene. CDR1 and CDR2 (germline): MNHNS, SASEGT.

The chain uses TRBV5-4 and TRBJ2-7; no firm D call. The germline CDR1 and CDR2 sequences are SGHNT and YYREEE (reference sequence). V was trimmed by 0 bases and J by 5 bases, leaving 9 bases between them. The CDR3 is 13 amino acids. The CDR3 loop reads CASSLDIPDEQYF. The DNA for the CDR3 is TGTGCCAGCAGCTTGGACATTCCCGACGAGCAGTACTTC.